This T cell receptor beta chain came from a study of blood T cell repertoires in COVID-19. Generated by immunoSEQ multiplex PCR, the TCRdb table keeps only in-frame clones and is missing some. This table holds 140,000 to 150,000 clones, 75% to 90% found once. This CDR3 has 19 residues. CDR1 is SNHLY, CDR2 FYNNEI, per germline. V lost 0 bases, J lost 1 base, and 11 bases stayed unmatched. In its sample, this clone was seen a few times. Sequencing was performed on peripheral blood. This clonotype originated in an elderly man with acute or convalescent COVID-19. The rearrangement uses TRBV2 and TRBJ2-1; 8 positions match TRBD2. CDR3 region: CASSEAGDLLAGSYNEQFF. In DNA form, the CDR3 reads TGTGCCAGCAGTGAAGCGGGGGATTTGTTAGCGGGGTCCTACAATGAGCAGTTCTTC.